These T cell receptor beta chains were read from a single sample in a study of monozygotic twins with inflammatory bowel disease. TCRdb re-called the 5' RACE reads; every CDR3 protein appears as one record, without DNA. This sample's table reports 150,000 to 200,000 distinct CDR3 sequences. What was sequenced was blood. These receptors were collected from a human donor with ulcerative colitis or Crohn's disease, or a healthy co-twin of an affected twin (not recorded which). Each CDR3 is given with its conserved first and last residue. The order of the fields is J gene, V gene, CDR3 length, CDR3 protein.

J gene: TRBJ1-1
V gene: TRBV4-3
CDR3 length: 14
CDR3 protein: CASSQDVRATEAFF

J gene: TRBJ1-1
V gene: TRBV28
CDR3 length: 17
CDR3 protein: CASSLLWFDSSNTEAFF

J gene: TRBJ1-1
V gene: TRBV6-4
CDR3 length: 12
CDR3 protein: CASNDQNTEAFF

J gene: TRBJ2-2
V gene: TRBV5-1
CDR3 length: 15
CDR3 protein: CASSPPRGATGELFF

J gene: TRBJ1-5
V gene: TRBV20-1
CDR3 length: 13
CDR3 protein: CSANSQKNQPQHF

J gene: TRBJ2-7
V gene: TRBV7-8
CDR3 length: 17
CDR3 protein: CASSSRTSGSFEGEQYF

J gene: TRBJ1-2
V gene: TRBV18
CDR3 length: 14
CDR3 protein: CASSPRGQAYGYTF

J gene: TRBJ2-7
V gene: TRBV29-1
CDR3 length: 13
CDR3 protein: CSVEEAASYEQYF

J gene: TRBJ2-1
V gene: TRBV7-6
CDR3 length: 16
CDR3 protein: CASSLSGDSSYNEQFF

J gene: TRBJ1-1
V gene: TRBV2
CDR3 length: 15
CDR3 protein: CASSDRRPLSTEAFF

J gene: TRBJ1-1
V gene: TRBV19
CDR3 length: 16
CDR3 protein: CASSINGWGPKSEAFF

J gene: TRBJ2-5
V gene: TRBV18
CDR3 length: 13
CDR3 protein: CASSGQGRETQYF

J gene: TRBJ2-5
V gene: TRBV7-6
CDR3 length: 15
CDR3 protein: CASSLRSESRETQYF

J gene: TRBJ2-1
V gene: TRBV7-7
CDR3 length: 14
CDR3 protein: CASSPTSGGGEQFF

J gene: TRBJ2-3
V gene: TRBV10-3
CDR3 length: 17
CDR3 protein: CAISESEGTVDTDTQYF

J gene: TRBJ1-5
V gene: TRBV10-3
CDR3 length: 12
CDR3 protein: CAIGQGEQPQHF

J gene: TRBJ1-6
V gene: TRBV12-3/TRBV12-4
CDR3 length: 14
CDR3 protein: CASSLRTGYSPLHF

J gene: TRBJ2-7
V gene: TRBV5-1
CDR3 length: 14
CDR3 protein: CASSLEQGAVEQYF

J gene: TRBJ1-1
V gene: TRBV5-1
CDR3 length: 15
CDR3 protein: CASGSNAGLNTEAFF

J gene: TRBJ2-7
V gene: TRBV10-3
CDR3 length: 15
CDR3 protein: CATAEGTGGLYEQYF